This T cell receptor beta chain came from a study of regulatory T cells in long-lasting Graves disease (dated by TCRdb to the early 2020s). Looking at the study overall: Patients with newly diagnosed Graves' disease had been on antithyroid drugs for under 3 months. TCR sequencing covered roughly 13 persistent and roughly 20 newly diagnosed Graves' disease patients, some 33 samples in total. The study was conducted in China and was registered as a clinical trial. This study used TCR sequencing and RNA sequencing of peripheral blood to compare persistent Graves' disease patients against newly diagnosed Graves' disease patients. Study-level results and caveats: The study examined only peripheral blood because the primary lesion, thyroid tissue, could not be accessed. A larger number of public clonotypes was shared among persistent patients (approximately 3,000) than among newly diagnosed patients (about 990). Compared with newly diagnosed patients, persistent Graves' disease patients had lower TCR Shannon entropy and fewer highly expanded clones, which suggests clonal expansion. As a limitation, the authors acknowledged that the small sample size may reduce accuracy. Preferential use of TRBV28, TRBJ1-2 and TRBJ2-5 was observed in persistent disease, whereas TRBV20-1 and TRBJ2-1 were favored in newly diagnosed disease. Only the TCR beta chain was sequenced and analyzed.

Interpreted using the paper, the time point label stands for: newly diagnosed GD, antithyroid drugs for less than 3 months. For both TCR sequencing and RNA sequencing, RNA was extracted from PBMCs in TRIzol. Graves' disease was diagnosed according to American Thyroid Association guidelines. Patients were recruited from an endocrinology department in Xi'an, China. From each patient, about 8.9 milliliters of peripheral blood was collected into an EDTA anticoagulant tube. PBMCs were isolated by Ficoll Paque Plus density gradient separation without further T cell sorting. An Agilent 2100 Bioanalyzer and agarose gel were used to check RNA quality, and a NanoDrop 2000 was used to measure RNA concentration. To prepare the library, multiplex PCR was applied. Sequencing was carried out with an Illumina HiSeq 4000. TCR beta libraries were built with iRepertoire HTBI primers and Arm-PCR amplification of CDR3 regions. Before sequencing, the PCR products underwent gel purification. The authors processed their data as follows. A total of 62 TRBV and approximately 15 TRBJ segments were identified across samples and were used for gene usage analysis of CDR3 amino acid clonotypes. COPE and FqMerger were used to merge filtered high-quality paired reads into contigs. Contigs were aligned with BLAST to IMGT TRBV, TRBD and TRBJ reference genes, and CDR3 was defined per IMGT. Any clonotype with a frequency above 0.1% was classified as a highly expanded clone. Shannon entropy served as the measure of repertoire diversity, while the Gini coefficient captured V-J evenness. Clonotypes shared by more than one individual were considered public. The raw public reads went through TCRdb reprocessing: fastp at Q25, MiXCR clone calling, in-frame beta chains kept. CDR3 protein sequences are deduplicated, and each keeps its most common genes and DNA. TCRdb's processing, not the study's, gives the V and J calls here. This sample is represented by some 560,000 distinct CDR3 sequences; about 16% of them were singletons. Around 25% of the sample lies in the top ten.

Including cysteine and phenylalanine, the CDR3 has 18 amino acids. The retained sequence is limited to the CDR3, 54 bases, with the frame set at the first base. For CDR1 and CDR2, the germline V gene lists MGHRA and YSYEKL. After removal of 0 bases from V and 3 bases from J, the junction retains 11 bases not matched to a gene. In its sample, this clonotype was seen many times. It has no known antigen specificity. Base quality data are lacking; no much larger clone is found one base away. These same data were also listed under a study on T cells in Graves' hyperthyroidism and ophthalmopathy. As the second paper documents: Stable Graves' hyperthyroidism was defined as no progression to ophthalmopathy during 18 months of follow-up. Hyperthyroidism patients were newly diagnosed, with disease duration under 2 months, and aged 18 to 65 years. Patients with uncontrolled infections, other autoimmune diseases, pregnancy or lactation were excluded. Diagnoses relied on clinical symptoms, serum thyroxine and TRAb, thyroid ultrasound and orbital computed tomography. The TCR CDR3 was subjected to a first round of RT-PCR using the HTBI primer set and the Qiagen OneStep RT-PCR kit. Most expanded thyroid clonotypes (frequency above 0.001) were also detected in blood, a finding suggesting that blood repertoires may reflect thyroid immune responses. A model built on a 13 V-J signature distinguished ophthalmopathy from stable hyperthyroidism, reaching roughly 88% sensitivity and under 84% specificity in cross-validation and 80%/75% in testing. During validation, the model predicted progression to ophthalmopathy a median of approximately six months ahead of onset, with around 70% sensitivity and 72.22% specificity. To identify TCR V-J signatures that set the groups apart, the researchers used a discovery cohort of more than 95 patients, made up of under 50 with Graves' ophthalmopathy and about 59 with stable Graves' hyperthyroidism. Whether ophthalmopathy could be predicted prospectively was tested in an independent validation cohort made up of roughly 20 hyperthyroidism patients plus 17 patients who later progressed to ophthalmopathy. The 90 or so discovery patients were randomly split 7:3 into training and test sets. In roughly six Graves' hyperthyroidism patients, the study also compared T-cell repertoires from thyroid tissue with T-cell repertoires from blood. After blood sampling, hyperthyroidism patients were treated with methimazole at a starting dose of 30 mg daily, and ophthalmopathy patients were treated with high-dose intravenous methylprednisolone. A second multiplex PCR round built the libraries, followed by size selection and purification. Sequencing of the libraries was done on an Illumina HiSeq2000 using paired-end 100 bp reads. Raw data were processed with SOAPnuke, discarding reads with adapters, uncalled bases, mean Phred below 15, or no exact constant-primer or identifier match. COPE v1.2.5 was used to merge high-quality paired reads, and clonotypes were defined as unique nucleotide sequences. MiTCR v1.1 was used to align the clonotypes against IMGT TRBV, TRBD and TRBJ reference segments. Only V-J combinations with frequency above 0.0001, covering 99.2% of repertoires, were analysed. The TCS score was defined as F50 (clonal expansion) divided by E x V (chaos), with BLOSUM62-based TCRdist calculated between CDR3 peptides within each V-J. Welch's t-statistics and random forest reduced some 510 V-J features to roughly 13, which were used in a naive Bayes classifier (R e1071). No statistical method was used to set the sample size in advance, and investigators knew the group allocation. The paper describes TCR Vbeta CDR3 sequencing of 140 or so peripheral blood samples, made up of 40 to 45 ophthalmopathy patients, over 70 hyperthyroidism patients and roughly 17 progressor patients.

This TCR derives from a woman aged 35-60 years with Graves disease. Donor details come from another sample of the same person, matched by shared clones. The chain is assembled from TRBV4-1 and TRBJ1-1, with TRBD1 matching 9 junction bases. The material was peripheral blood mononuclear cells (PBMCs), obtained at new diagnosis, from a patient treated with antithyroid drugs. The encoded CDR3 is CASSQDIARDRADTEAFF. In nucleotide form, the sequence is TGCGCCAGCAGCCAAGATATCGCGCGGGACAGGGCCGACACTGAAGCTTTCTTT.